This T cell receptor beta chain was recovered during a study of CXCR3-negative and CXCR3-positive naive CD8 T cells. Study-wide findings and caveats: Hydrophobicity was higher for TRB CDR3s found in CXCR3-positive naive cells than in CXCR3-negative naive cells.

The CDR3 contains 16 residues. UMI-labeled 5' RACE yielded the TRB cDNA libraries. Reanalyzing the 5' RACE reads, TCRdb keeps one entry per CDR3 protein, without DNA. This table holds 130,000 or so distinct CDR3 sequences. Comment on this clonotype: The antigen remains undetermined.

CD45RO-CCR7+CD27+CD95- defined naive CD8+ T cells. Source material: naive CXCR3+ CD8+ T cells from blood. Subset defined: CD45RO-CCR7+CD27+CD95- naive CD8+ T cells expressing CXCR3 (TNR3+). The receptor's source is a human donor in good health. Some clones in this sample may be carry-over from other donors' samples. The chain joins TRBV21-1 to TRBJ2-1; without DNA, the TCRdb call of TRBD2 cannot be checked. TRBV21-1 has pseudogene status. Here the CDR3 reads CASNFGREVPYNEQFF.